Listed below are T cell receptor beta chains from one sample, sequenced in a study of immune reconstitution after stem cell transplant in scleroderma. MiXCR, applied by TCRdb to the RT-PCR reads, yields one record per CDR3 protein. The table has roughly 1,600 distinct CDR3 sequences, 7.5% to 9% seen once. Sampling was done before or after autologous hematopoietic stem cell transplantation (not recorded which). These receptors all stem from a female donor with systemic sclerosis. Each CDR3 is given with its conserved first and last residue. Fields, in order: clone size, J gene, V gene, D gene, CDR3 protein, CDR3 DNA. D genes are given only for firm matches. Rows may omit the clone size; those that give it use once, few, many or a size class.

size: medium-sized; J: TRBJ2-1; V: TRBV29-1; D: TRBD2; CDR3: CSSGPAGGLDEQFF; DNA: TGCAGCTCTGGACCAGCGGGGGGTCTTGATGAGCAGTTCTTC
size: large; J: TRBJ2-7; V: TRBV5-6; D: .; CDR3: CASSLVRSVPPYEQYF; DNA: TGTGCCAGCAGCTTGGTTAGAAGCGTCCCTCCCTACGAGCAGTACTTC
size: .; J: TRBJ1-4; V: TRBV19; D: .; CDR3: CASSIMRGQGEKLFF; DNA: TGTGCCAGTAGTATAATGAGGGGTCAGGGAGAAAAACTGTTTTTT
size: medium-sized; J: TRBJ1-6; V: TRBV5-1; D: TRBD1; CDR3: CASSSSPLDRGNSPLHF; DNA: TGCGCCAGCAGCTCGTCCCCCCTGGACAGGGGCAATTCACCCCTCCACTTT
size: .; J: TRBJ1-4; V: TRBV20-1; D: TRBD1; CDR3: CSAREAGGNEKLFF; DNA: TGCAGCGCTAGAGAGGCAGGGGGAAATGAAAAACTGTTTTTT
size: medium-sized; J: TRBJ2-7; V: TRBV5-1; D: TRBD1; CDR3: CASSLAESGQGFDEQYF; DNA: TGCGCCAGCAGCTTGGCCGAGTCGGGACAGGGGTTCGACGAGCAGTACTTC
size: .; J: TRBJ2-5; V: TRBV6-5; D: TRBD2; CDR3: CASSPKGTRGETQYF; DNA: TGTGCCAGCAGCCCAAAAGGGACTAGAGGAGAGACCCAGTACTTC
size: medium-sized; J: TRBJ2-3; V: TRBV27; D: TRBD2; CDR3: CASSSISGGYTDTQYF; DNA: TGTGCCAGCAGTTCCATTAGCGGGGGATACACAGATACGCAGTATTTT
size: .; J: TRBJ1-2; V: TRBV9; D: .; CDR3: CASSTRQDPFYGYTF; DNA: TGTGCCAGCAGCACGAGACAGGACCCATTCTATGGCTACACCTTC
size: many; J: TRBJ2-7; V: TRBV18; D: TRBD2; CDR3: CVSSPLHVTSGAASYSSYEQYF; DNA: TGTGTCAGCTCACCACTACATGTGACTAGCGGGGCCGCTTCATACAGCTCCTACGAGCAGTACTTC
size: hyperexpanded; J: TRBJ2-3; V: TRBV7-3; D: .; CDR3: CASSPDRSTDTQYF; DNA: TGTGCCAGCAGCCCCGACAGAAGCACAGATACGCAGTATTTT
size: few; J: TRBJ2-1; V: TRBV11-3; D: TRBD2; CDR3: CASSPGGPSYNEQFF; DNA: TGTGCCAGCAGCCCGGGGGGGCCCTCCTACAATGAGCAGTTCTTC
size: large; J: TRBJ2-7; V: TRBV20-1; D: TRBD1; CDR3: CSAYQTGTGVYEQYF; DNA: TGCAGTGCTTACCAAACCGGGACAGGGGTTTACGAGCAGTACTTC
size: medium-sized; J: TRBJ2-1; V: TRBV20-1; D: TRBD2; CDR3: CSASPGGLAGYNEQFF; DNA: TGCAGTGCTAGTCCTGGGGGACTAGCGGGTTACAATGAGCAGTTCTTC
size: many; J: TRBJ2-3; V: TRBV9; D: .; CDR3: CASSVDEGVNTQYF; DNA: TGTGCCAGCAGCGTAGATGAGGGGGTGAATACGCAGTATTTT
size: large; J: TRBJ2-1; V: TRBV20-1; D: .; CDR3: CSARSITADNEQFF; DNA: TGCAGTGCTAGATCCATTACCGCCGACAATGAGCAGTTCTTC
size: large; J: TRBJ2-2; V: TRBV28; D: .; CDR3: CASSFILGTGELFF; DNA: TGTGCCAGCAGTTTCATATTGGGGACCGGGGAGCTGTTTTTT
size: medium-sized; J: TRBJ1-1; V: TRBV7-9; D: TRBD1; CDR3: CASSFTGGVNTEAFF; DNA: TGTGCCAGCAGCTTCACAGGGGGGGTGAACACTGAAGCTTTCTTT
size: few; J: TRBJ1-3; V: TRBV9; D: TRBD1; CDR3: CASTPDRLGGNTIYF; DNA: TGTGCCAGCACCCCGGACAGGTTAGGTGGAAACACCATATATTTT
size: few; J: TRBJ2-5; V: TRBV5-1; D: .; CDR3: CASTIFPTLQETQYF; DNA: TGCGCCAGCACGATTTTCCCAACCCTCCAAGAGACCCAGTACTTC
size: large; J: TRBJ2-1; V: TRBV6-2/TRBV6-3; D: TRBD2; CDR3: CASRGPGLGRNEQFF; DNA: TGTGCCAGCAGGGGACCGGGACTAGGTCGGAATGAGCAGTTCTTC
size: .; J: TRBJ1-5; V: TRBV11-3; D: .; CDR3: CASSFDGGGQPQHF; DNA: TGTGCCAGCAGCTTTGATGGGGGCGGTCAGCCCCAGCATTTT
size: .; J: TRBJ2-7; V: TRBV20-1; D: .; CDR3: CSARGLRSYEQYF; DNA: TGCAGTGCTAGAGGACTCCGCTCCTACGAGCAGTACTTC
size: medium-sized; J: TRBJ2-7; V: TRBV27; D: .; CDR3: CASSFRDNYEQYF; DNA: TGTGCCAGCAGTTTCAGAGATAACTACGAGCAGTACTTC
size: large; J: TRBJ2-3; V: TRBV10-3; D: .; CDR3: CAISEGGSTDTQYF; DNA: TGTGCCATCAGTGAGGGGGGGAGCACAGATACGCAGTATTTT
size: medium-sized; J: TRBJ1-6; V: TRBV7-3; D: TRBD1; CDR3: CASSLGTGTNSPLHF; DNA: TGTGCCAGCAGCTTGGGGACAGGGACTAATTCACCCCTCCACTTT
size: medium-sized; J: TRBJ2-1; V: TRBV20-1; D: .; CDR3: CSATPAGISYNEQFF; DNA: TGCAGTGCTACGCCTGCAGGCATCTCCTACAATGAGCAGTTCTTC
size: few; J: TRBJ2-1; V: TRBV7-2; D: .; CDR3: CASSDGALINEQFF; DNA: TGTGCCAGCAGCGACGGAGCCCTCATCAATGAGCAGTTCTTC
size: medium-sized; J: TRBJ1-2; V: TRBV4-3; D: .; CDR3: CASSQDHESVYGYTF; DNA: TGCGCCAGCAGCCAAGATCACGAGTCTGTCTATGGCTACACCTTC
size: large; J: TRBJ2-1; V: TRBV20-1; D: .; CDR3: CSARKPGARYNEQFF; DNA: TGCAGTGCTAGGAAACCGGGGGCCCGATACAATGAGCAGTTCTTC
size: medium-sized; J: TRBJ1-1; V: TRBV5-1; D: .; CDR3: CASSPSGGTEAFF; DNA: TGCGCCAGCAGCCCGTCGGGGGGGACTGAAGCTTTCTTT
size: medium-sized; J: TRBJ1-1; V: TRBV27; D: .; CDR3: CASSLVLPGVYTEAFF; DNA: TGTGCCAGCAGTTTAGTCCTCCCAGGGGTTTACACTGAAGCTTTCTTT
size: medium-sized; J: TRBJ1-3; V: TRBV9; D: TRBD1; CDR3: CASSPLGTGEKGNTIYF; DNA: TGTGCCAGCAGCCCCCTTGGGACAGGGGAGAAAGGAAACACCATATATTTT
size: few; J: TRBJ2-7; V: TRBV7-2; D: .; CDR3: CASSLMGKDSYEQYF; DNA: TGTGCCAGCAGCTTAATGGGGAAAGATTCCTACGAGCAGTACTTC
size: .; J: TRBJ1-2; V: TRBV6-5; D: .; CDR3: CASSYSYGYTF; DNA: TGTGCCAGCAGTTACTCCTATGGCTACACCTTC
size: large; J: TRBJ1-5; V: TRBV6-2/TRBV6-3; D: TRBD1; CDR3: CASSYSPGQGLSQHF; DNA: TGTGCCAGCAGTTACTCCCCGGGACAGGGTCTCTCCCAGCATTTT